The T cell receptor beta chain described here comes from a study of cytomegalovirus exposure and HLA in healthy donors. Whole-study findings and limits: In most subjects, TCR beta sequences reportedly gave accurate predictions of HLA-A and HLA-B alleles. Association of a missense DCLRE1C variant with TCR beta V- and J-gene trimming was reported in a later analysis.

The study ran its PCR with 60 Vbeta and 13 Jbeta primers. Libraries were prepared by immunoSEQ multiplex PCR; TCRdb keeps only in-frame clonotypes and omits some of them. The table lists around 160,000 clones, around 79% of them singletons. Points on this clone: Its antigen is not known.

The source is a woman in her thirties or forties in good health and CMV-seropositive. The material sequenced was PBMCs.

CDR3: CASSEEAVYGYTF. CDR3 nucleotides: TGTGCCAGCAGTGAAGAGGCGGTCTATGGCTACACCTTC. This chain connects TRBV2 to TRBJ1-2; D is unresolved. Germline CDR1 and CDR2: SNHLY and FYNNEI. With 1 base removed from V and 4 bases from J, the gap between germline ends came to 7 bases. The CDR3 extends over 13 amino acids.